This TCR beta chain was sequenced in a study of T cells in Graves' hyperthyroidism and ophthalmopathy. Germline lookup yields CDR1 SGHTA and CDR2 FQGNSA. Trimming left V 4 bases short and J 0 bases short, with 15 bases between. The CDR3 has 16 amino acids. This clonotype was seen ten or more times. Its antigen is currently unknown. Study-wide findings and caveats: Also found in blood were most expanded thyroid clonotypes above 0.001.

Amplification targeted TCR beta CDR3 regions from RNA transcripts. The study used the HTBI primer set for a first-round RT-PCR of the TCR CDR3. A single record per CDR3 protein comes from TCRdb applying MiXCR to the multiplex PCR reads. The sample comprises about 710,000 distinct CDR3 sequences, around 17% of which are singletons, and approximately 8.4% rests with the top ten. This receptor was identified in a man between 18 and 35 years old with Graves' hyperthyroidism. The genes are TRBV7-2 and TRBJ1-1, with D unclear. The sequencing sample was made of blood. The CDR3 sequence: CASSSTVPGVNTEAFF. The CDR3 DNA follows: TGTGCCAGCAGCTCGACGGTCCCTGGGGTGAACACTGAAGCTTTCTTT.